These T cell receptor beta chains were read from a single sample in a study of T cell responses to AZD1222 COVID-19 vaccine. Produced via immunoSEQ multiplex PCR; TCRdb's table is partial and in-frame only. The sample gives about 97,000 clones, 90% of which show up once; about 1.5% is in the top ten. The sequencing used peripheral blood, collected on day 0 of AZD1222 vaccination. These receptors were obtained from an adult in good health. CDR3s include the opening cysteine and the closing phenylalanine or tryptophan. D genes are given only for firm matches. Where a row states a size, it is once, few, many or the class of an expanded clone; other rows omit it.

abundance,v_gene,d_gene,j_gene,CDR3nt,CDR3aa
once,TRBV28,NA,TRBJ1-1,TGTGCCAGCTCCTTAGGGAGCACTGAAGCTTTCTTT,CASSLGSTEAFF
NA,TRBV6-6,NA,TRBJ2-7,TGTGCCAGCAGTTACTCGCTATCCGAGCAGTACTTC,CASSYSLSEQYF
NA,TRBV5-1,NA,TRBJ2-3,TGCGCCAGCAGCTTGGGGGCCAGGGTCGCGACAGATACGCAGTATTTT,CASSLGARVATDTQYF
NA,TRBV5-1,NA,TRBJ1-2,TGCGCCAGCAGCTTGGTAGCCGTAAGTCGTCATGGCTACACCTTC,CASSLVAVSRHGYTF
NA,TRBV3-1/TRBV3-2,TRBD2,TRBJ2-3,TGTGCCAGCAGCCAAGACATAGCGGGGGTTGGCACAGATACGCAGTATTTT,CASSQDIAGVGTDTQYF
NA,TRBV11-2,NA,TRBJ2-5,TGTGCCAGCAGCTTAGGTGGGGGGGCGGAGACCCAGTACTTC,CASSLGGGAETQYF
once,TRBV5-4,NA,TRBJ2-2,TGTGCCAGCAGCCCCAGGGTGGCCGGGGAGCTGTTTTTT,CASSPRVAGELFF
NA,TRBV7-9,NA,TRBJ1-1,TGTGCCAGCAGCTTTGAGGAAACTGAAGCTTTCTTT,CASSFEETEAFF
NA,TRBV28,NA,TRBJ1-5,TGTGCCAGCAGTTTATGGACCCTCAGGGGAAATCAGCCCCAGCATTTT,CASSLWTLRGNQPQHF
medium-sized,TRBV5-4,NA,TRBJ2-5,TGTGCCAGCAGCTTGTCCGGGGAGACCCAGTACTTC,CASSLSGETQYF
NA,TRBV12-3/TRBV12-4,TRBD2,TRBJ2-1,TGTGCCAGCAGTTTTGGGGGGGAGAATGAGCAGTTCTTC,CASSFGGENEQFF
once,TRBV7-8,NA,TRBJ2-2,TGTGCCAGCAGCTCCGTTGTGGCGCGCGGGGAGCTGTTTTTT,CASSSVVARGELFF